This T cell receptor (beta chain) comes out of a study of T cells in Graves' hyperthyroidism and ophthalmopathy. Hyperthyroidism in the patients, aged 18 to 65, was newly diagnosed and under 2 months in duration. Exclusion criteria comprised uncontrolled infection, other autoimmune disease, pregnancy or lactation. From RNA transcripts, TCR beta CDR3 regions were amplified. The HTBI primer set was used in a first-round RT-PCR of the TCR CDR3. From the multiplex PCR reads, TCRdb called clonotypes with MiXCR, one entry per CDR3 protein. The data show 90,000 to 120,000 distinct CDR3 sequences, 15% to 20% seen once. Study observations and caveats: Before onset, by a median of around six months, the model predicted ophthalmopathy.

Notes on this clonotype: Its target is not known.

The sample taken for sequencing was blood. The sequence was obtained from a woman between 50 and 59 years old with Graves' hyperthyroidism.

This CDR3 is CASSSYTPGANVLTF. The CDR3 coding sequence is TGTGCCAGCAGCTCCTACACCCCTGGGGCCAACGTCCTGACTTTC. V gene TRBV7-2 combines with J gene TRBJ2-6; D gene ambiguous. Per germline, CDR1 SGHTA and CDR2 FQGNSA. Trimming cost V 4 bases and J 2 bases, with 9 bases left between them. The CDR3 runs 15 residues.